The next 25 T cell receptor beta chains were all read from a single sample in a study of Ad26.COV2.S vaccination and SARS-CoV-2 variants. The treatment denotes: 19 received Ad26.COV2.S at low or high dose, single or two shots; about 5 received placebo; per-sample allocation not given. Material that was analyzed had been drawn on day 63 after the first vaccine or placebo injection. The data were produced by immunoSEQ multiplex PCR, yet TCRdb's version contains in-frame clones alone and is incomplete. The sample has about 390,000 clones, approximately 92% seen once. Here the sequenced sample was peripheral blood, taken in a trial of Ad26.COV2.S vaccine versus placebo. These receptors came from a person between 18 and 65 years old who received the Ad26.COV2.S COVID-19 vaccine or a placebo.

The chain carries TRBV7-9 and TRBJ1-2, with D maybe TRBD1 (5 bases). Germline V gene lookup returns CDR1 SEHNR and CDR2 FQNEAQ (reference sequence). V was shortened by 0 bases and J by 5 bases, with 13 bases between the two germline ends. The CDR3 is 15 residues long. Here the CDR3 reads CASSLAYGGDYGYTF. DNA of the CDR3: TGTGCCAGCAGCTTAGCATATGGGGGGGATTATGGCTACACCTTC.

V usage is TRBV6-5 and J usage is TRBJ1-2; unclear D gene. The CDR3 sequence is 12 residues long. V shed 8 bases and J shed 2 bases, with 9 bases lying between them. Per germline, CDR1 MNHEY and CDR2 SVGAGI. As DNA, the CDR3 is TGTGCCAGCCGGACTGAGAACTATGGCTACACCTTC. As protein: CASRTENYGYTF.

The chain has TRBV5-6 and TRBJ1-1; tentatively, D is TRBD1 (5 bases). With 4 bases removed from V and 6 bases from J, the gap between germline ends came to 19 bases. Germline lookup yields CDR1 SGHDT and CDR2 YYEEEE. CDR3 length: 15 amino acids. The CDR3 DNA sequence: TGTGCCAGCAGCACGGGACCGGCTCGTAGCCCTGAAGCTTTCTTT. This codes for CASSTGPARSPEAFF.

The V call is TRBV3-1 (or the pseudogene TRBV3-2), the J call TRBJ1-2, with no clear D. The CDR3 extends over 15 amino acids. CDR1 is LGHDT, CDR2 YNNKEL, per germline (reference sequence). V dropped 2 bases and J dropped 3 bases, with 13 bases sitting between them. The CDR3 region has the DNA TGTGCCAGCAGCCAAACTCTTGCGTCCTACTATGGCTACACCTTC. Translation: CASSQTLASYYGYTF.

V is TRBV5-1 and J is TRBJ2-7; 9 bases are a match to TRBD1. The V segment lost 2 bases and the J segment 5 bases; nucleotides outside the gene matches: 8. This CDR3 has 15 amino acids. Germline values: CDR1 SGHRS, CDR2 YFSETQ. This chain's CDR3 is CASSLGRDRVDEQYF. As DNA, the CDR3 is TGCGCCAGCAGCTTAGGGCGGGACAGGGTGGACGAGCAGTACTTC.

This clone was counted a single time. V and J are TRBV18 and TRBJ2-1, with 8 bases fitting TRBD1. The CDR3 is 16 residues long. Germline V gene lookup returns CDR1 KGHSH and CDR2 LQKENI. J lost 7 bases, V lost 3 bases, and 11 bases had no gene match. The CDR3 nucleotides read TGTGCCAGCTCACCCTATGGACAGGGAAGCTTAAATGAGCAGTTCTTC. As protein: CASSPYGQGSLNEQFF.

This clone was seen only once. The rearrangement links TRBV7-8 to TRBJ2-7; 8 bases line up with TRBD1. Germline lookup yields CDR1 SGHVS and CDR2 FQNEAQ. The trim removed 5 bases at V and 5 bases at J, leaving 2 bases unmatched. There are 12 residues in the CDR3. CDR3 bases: TGTGCCAGCAGCCCGACAGGGGACGAGCAGTACTTC. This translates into CASSPTGDEQYF.

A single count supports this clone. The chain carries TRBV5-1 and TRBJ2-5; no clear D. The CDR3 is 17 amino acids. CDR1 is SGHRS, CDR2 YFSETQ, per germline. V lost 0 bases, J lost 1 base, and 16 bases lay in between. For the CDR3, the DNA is TGCGCCAGCAGCTTGGGGTTCCCGACGCAACCCCAAGAGACCCAGTACTTC. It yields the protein CASSLGFPTQPQETQYF.

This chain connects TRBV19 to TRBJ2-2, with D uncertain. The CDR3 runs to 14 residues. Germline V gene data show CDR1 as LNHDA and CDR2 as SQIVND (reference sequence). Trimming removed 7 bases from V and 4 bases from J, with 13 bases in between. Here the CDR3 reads CASTLGSSTGELFF. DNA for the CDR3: TGTGCCAGTACCCTGGGCAGCTCCACCGGGGAGCTGTTTTTT. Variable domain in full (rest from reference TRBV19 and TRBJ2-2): DGGITQSPKYLFRKEGQNVTLSCEQNLNHDAMYWYRQDPGQGLRLIYYSQIVNDFQKGDIAEGYSVSREKKESFPLTVTSAQKNPTAFYLCASTLGSSTGELFFGEGSRLTVL.

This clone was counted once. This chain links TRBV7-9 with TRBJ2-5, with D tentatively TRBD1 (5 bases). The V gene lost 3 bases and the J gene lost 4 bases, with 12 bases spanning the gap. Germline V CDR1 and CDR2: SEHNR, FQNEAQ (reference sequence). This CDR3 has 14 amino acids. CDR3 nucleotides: TGTGCCAGCAGCTTCCCAGGGTCCGGAGAGACCCAGTACTTC. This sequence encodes CASSFPGSGETQYF. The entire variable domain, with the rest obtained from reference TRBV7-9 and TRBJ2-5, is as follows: DTGVSQNPRHKITKRGQNVTFRCDPISEHNRLYWYRQTLGQGPEFLTYFQNEAQLEKSRLLSDRFSAERPKGSFSTLEIQRTEQGDSAMYLCASSFPGSGETQYFGPGTRLLVL.

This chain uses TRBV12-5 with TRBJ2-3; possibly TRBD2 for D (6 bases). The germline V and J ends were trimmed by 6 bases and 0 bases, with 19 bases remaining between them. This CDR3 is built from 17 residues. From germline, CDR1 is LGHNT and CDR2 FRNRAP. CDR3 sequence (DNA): TGTGCTAGTGGGCCCGTGGGGACCGGGACTAGCACAGATACGCAGTATTTT. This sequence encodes CASGPVGTGTSTDTQYF.

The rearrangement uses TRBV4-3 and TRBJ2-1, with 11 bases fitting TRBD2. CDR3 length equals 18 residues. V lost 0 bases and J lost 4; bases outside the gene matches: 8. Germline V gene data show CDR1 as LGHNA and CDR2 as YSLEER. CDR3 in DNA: TGCGCCAGCAGCCAAGATTTGGTCCTAGCGGGGGGTTACAATGAGCAGTTCTTC. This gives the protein CASSQDLVLAGGYNEQFF.

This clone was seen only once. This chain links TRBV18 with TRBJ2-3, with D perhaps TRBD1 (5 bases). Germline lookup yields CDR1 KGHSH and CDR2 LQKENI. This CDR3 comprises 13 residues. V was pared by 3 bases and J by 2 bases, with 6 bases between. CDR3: CASSPDITDTQYF. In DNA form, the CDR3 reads TGTGCCAGCTCACCGGACATCACAGATACGCAGTATTTT.

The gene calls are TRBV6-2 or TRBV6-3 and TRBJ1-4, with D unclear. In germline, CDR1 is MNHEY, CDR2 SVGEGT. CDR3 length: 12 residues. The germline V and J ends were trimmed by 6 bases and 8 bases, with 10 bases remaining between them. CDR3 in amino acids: CASSSEWEKLFF. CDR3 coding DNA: TGTGCCAGCAGCTCCGAGTGGGAAAAACTGTTTTTT.

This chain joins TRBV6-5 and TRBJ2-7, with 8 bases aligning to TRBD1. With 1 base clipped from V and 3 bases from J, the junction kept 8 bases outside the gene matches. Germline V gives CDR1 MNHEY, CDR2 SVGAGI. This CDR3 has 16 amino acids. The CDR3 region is CASSYFPPGQVYEQYF. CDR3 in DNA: TGTGCCAGCAGTTACTTCCCCCCGGGACAGGTCTACGAGCAGTACTTC.

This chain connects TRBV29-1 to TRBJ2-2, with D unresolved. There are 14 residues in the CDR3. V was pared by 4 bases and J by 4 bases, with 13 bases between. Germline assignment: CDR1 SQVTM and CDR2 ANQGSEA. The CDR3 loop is CSVGAGVGTGELFF. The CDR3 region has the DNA TGCAGCGTTGGGGCTGGGGTTGGCACCGGGGAGCTGTTTTTT.

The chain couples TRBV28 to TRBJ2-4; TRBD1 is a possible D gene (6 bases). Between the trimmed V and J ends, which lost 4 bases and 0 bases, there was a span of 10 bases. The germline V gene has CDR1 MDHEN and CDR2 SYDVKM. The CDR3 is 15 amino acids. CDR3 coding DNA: TGTGCCAGCAGTTCTGGACAGCTAGCCAAAAACATTCAGTACTTC. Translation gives CASSSGQLAKNIQYF.

The CDR3: CASSLEADTQYF. CDR3 DNA: TGTGCCAGCAGCTTGGAAGCAGATACGCAGTATTTT. The chain links TRBV5-5 to TRBJ2-3; D not resolved. Germline loops: CDR1 SGHKS, CDR2 YYEKEE (reference sequence). Trimming stripped 0 bases from V and 4 bases from J, with 3 bases between. The CDR3 runs 12 residues.

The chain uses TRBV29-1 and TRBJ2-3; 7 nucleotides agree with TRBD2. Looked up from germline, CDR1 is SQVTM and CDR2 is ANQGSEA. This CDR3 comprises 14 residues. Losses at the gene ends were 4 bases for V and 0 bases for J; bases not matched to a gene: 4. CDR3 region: CSVAPSGSTDTQYF. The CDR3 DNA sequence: TGCAGCGTTGCCCCTAGCGGAAGCACAGATACGCAGTATTTT.

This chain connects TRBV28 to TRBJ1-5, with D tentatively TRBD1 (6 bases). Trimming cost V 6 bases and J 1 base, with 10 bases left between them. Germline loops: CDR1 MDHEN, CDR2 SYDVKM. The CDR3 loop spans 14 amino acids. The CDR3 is CASSRDRSNQPQHF. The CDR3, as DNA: TGTGCCAGCAGCAGAGACAGGAGCAATCAGCCCCAGCATTTT.

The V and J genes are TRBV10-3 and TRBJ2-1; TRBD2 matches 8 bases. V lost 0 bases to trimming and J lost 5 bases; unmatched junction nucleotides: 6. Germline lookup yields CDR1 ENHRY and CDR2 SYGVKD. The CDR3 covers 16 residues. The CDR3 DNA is TGTGCCATCAGTGAGTCCGGAGCGGGGGCCGACAATGAGCAGTTCTTC. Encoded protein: CAISESGAGADNEQFF.

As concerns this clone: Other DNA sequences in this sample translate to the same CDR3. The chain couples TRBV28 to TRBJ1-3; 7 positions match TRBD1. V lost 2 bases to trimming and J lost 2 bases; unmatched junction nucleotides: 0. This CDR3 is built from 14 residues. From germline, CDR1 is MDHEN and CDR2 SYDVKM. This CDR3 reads CASSLDRAGNTIYF. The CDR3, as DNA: TGTGCCAGCAGTTTAGACAGGGCTGGAAACACCATATATTTT.

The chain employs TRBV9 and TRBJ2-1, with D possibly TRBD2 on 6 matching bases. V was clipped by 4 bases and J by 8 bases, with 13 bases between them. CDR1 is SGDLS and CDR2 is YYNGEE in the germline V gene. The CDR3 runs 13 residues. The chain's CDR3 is CASSFGTSDEQFF. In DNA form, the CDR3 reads TGTGCCAGCAGCTTCGGGACTTCGGATGAGCAGTTCTTC.

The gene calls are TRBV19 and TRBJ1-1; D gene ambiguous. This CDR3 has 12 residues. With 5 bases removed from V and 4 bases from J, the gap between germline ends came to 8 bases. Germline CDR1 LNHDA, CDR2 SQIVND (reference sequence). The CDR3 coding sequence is TGTGCCAGTAGTCACAGATTCACTGAAGCTTTCTTT. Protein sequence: CASSHRFTEAFF.

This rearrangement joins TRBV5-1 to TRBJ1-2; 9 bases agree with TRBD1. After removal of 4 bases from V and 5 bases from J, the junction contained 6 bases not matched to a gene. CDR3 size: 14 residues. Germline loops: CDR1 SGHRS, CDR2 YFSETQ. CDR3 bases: TGCGCCAGCAGCCCCCAGACAGGGGGATATGGCTACACCTTC. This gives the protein CASSPQTGGYGYTF.